One sample yielded the 16 T cell receptor beta chains listed below, sequenced in a study of T cells after yellow fever vaccination. TCRdb re-called the 5' RACE reads with MiXCR, one entry per CDR3 protein. The sample has nearly 550,000 distinct CDR3 sequences, about 19% seen once; the top ten hold more than 13%. The sequenced sample was PBMCs, obtained 15 days after the yellow fever booster vaccination. The source is a man aged 25-40 years who received the YFV17D yellow fever vaccine.

V usage is TRBV14 and J usage is TRBJ2-7; the D gene is possibly TRBD2 (6 bases). V dropped 4 bases and J dropped 3 bases, with 16 bases sitting between them. The CDR3 is 15 amino acids. Germline V CDR1 and CDR2: SGHDN, FVKESK. CDR3 nucleotide sequence: TGTGCCAGCAGCCTGGCGAATAGAGCGGGCTACGAGCAGTACTTC. Translating gives CASSLANRAGYEQYF.

The chain combines TRBV5-4 with TRBJ2-2; D is unclear. This CDR3 has 14 residues. In germline, CDR1 is SGHNT, CDR2 YYREEE (reference sequence). V shed 3 bases and J shed 4 bases, with 10 bases lying between them. In DNA form, the CDR3 reads TGTGCCAGCAGCTCGGACGTTTTCACCGGGGAGCTGTTTTTT. This sequence encodes CASSSDVFTGELFF.

V gene TRBV12-3 or TRBV12-4 combines with J gene TRBJ2-3; D may be TRBD2 (6 bases). Trimming stripped 6 bases from V and 0 bases from J, with 10 bases between. The CDR3 spans 14 residues. CDR3 DNA: TGTGCCAGCAGGTTGGAGGGTAGCACAGATACGCAGTATTTT. Residues: CASRLEGSTDTQYF.

As regards this clonotype: A much larger clone lies a single base off, so this may be a read error. The gene calls are TRBV5-3 and TRBJ2-2; D remains ambiguous. TRBV5-3 is sorted into the ORF group, with uncertain function. V gave up 8 bases and J gave up 5 bases, with 19 bases separating them. The length of the CDR3 is 15 residues. CDR3 protein: CASSVAPTVTGELFF. DNA of the CDR3: TGTGCCAGCAGCGTAGCCCCAACAGTGACCGGGGAGCTGTTTTTT.

The V and J genes are TRBV10-3 and TRBJ2-5; D not certain. The germline V and J ends were trimmed by 0 bases and 5 bases, with 13 bases remaining between them. The CDR3 totals 15 residues. The germline CDR1 and CDR2 sequences are ENHRY and SYGVKD. The CDR3 nucleotides read TGTGCCATCAGTGAGTCTTTAGGGCGGAGCGAGACCCAGTACTTC. Protein: CAISESLGRSETQYF.

The chain is built from TRBV7-9 and TRBJ2-4; TRBD1 might be the D (5 bases). Germline assignment: CDR1 SEHNR and CDR2 FQNEAQ (reference sequence). This CDR3 region has 14 residues. Between the trimmed V and J ends, which lost 5 bases and 10 bases, there was a span of 18 bases. The CDR3 sequence is CASSAQGSIGIQYF. In nucleotides, the CDR3 is TGTGCCAGCAGCGCCCAGGGTTCAATTGGGATTCAGTACTTC.

This chain links TRBV19 with TRBJ1-1; no reliable D call. CDR1 is LNHDA, CDR2 SQIVND, per germline (reference sequence). The CDR3 consists of 11 residues. Between the trimmed V and J ends, which lost 7 bases and 1 base, there was a span of 4 bases. The CDR3, as DNA: TGTGCCAGTAACGGGAACACTGAAGCTTTCTTT. Its translation: CASNGNTEAFF.

V gene TRBV27 combines with J gene TRBJ2-1; D gene unclear. Trimming removed 3 bases at V and 7 bases at J, with 10 bases between. The CDR3 is 13 residues long. Per the germline V gene, CDR1 is MNHEY and CDR2 is SMNVEV (reference sequence). The CDR3 region is CASSLAVLNEQFF. The CDR3, as DNA: TGTGCCAGCAGTTTGGCGGTGTTAAATGAGCAGTTCTTC.

This chain joins TRBV5-1 and TRBJ2-5; D not certain. Germline V gene lookup returns CDR1 SGHRS and CDR2 YFSETQ. CDR3 length equals 12 residues. Trimming pared 0 bases from V and 3 bases from J, leaving 3 bases between. The CDR3 region is CASSLEKETQYF. The CDR3 DNA is TGCGCCAGCAGCTTGGAGAAAGAGACCCAGTACTTC.

This clonotype was found many times. The V and J genes are TRBV18 and TRBJ2-5; D unclear. This CDR3 spans 13 amino acids. V was cut by 3 bases and J by 2 bases, with 7 bases left in between. CDR1 is KGHSH and CDR2 is LQKENI in the germline V gene. The CDR3 is CASSPGRQETQYF. The CDR3 nucleotides read TGTGCCAGCTCACCTGGTCGGCAAGAGACCCAGTACTTC.

This clonotype was seen a few times. The chain links TRBV10-3 to TRBJ2-5; 7 bases map to TRBD1. Germline V gene lookup returns CDR1 ENHRY and CDR2 SYGVKD. CDR3 length: 13 amino acids. V shed 8 bases and J 5 bases; nucleotides not matched to a gene: 8. CDR3 nucleotides: TGTGCCATCGGGGCCGGACAGGATGAGACCCAGTACTTC. Translation: CAIGAGQDETQYF.

This clonotype was seen more than once but under ten times. This chain joins TRBV20-1 and TRBJ2-5; D gene unclear. Trimming took off 2 bases at V and 0 bases at J, with 13 bases between the two ends. Germline CDR1 and CDR2: DFQATT and SNEGSKA (reference sequence). This CDR3 spans 15 amino acids. CDR3 in DNA: TGCAGTGCTAGATCTAACGGAGAGTACCAAGAGACCCAGTACTTC. As protein: CSARSNGEYQETQYF.

This clonotype was seen only a few times. The V call is TRBV6-5, the J call TRBJ2-2; TRBD2 matches 10 bases. There are 16 residues in the CDR3. Germline CDR1 and CDR2: MNHEY and SVGAGI. V was pared by 6 bases and J by 2 bases, with 6 bases of the junction left unmatched. CDR3 DNA: TGTGCCAGCAGATCTCCTAGCGGGAGCAACACCGGGGAGCTGTTTTTT. It encodes CASRSPSGSNTGELFF.

V and J are TRBV5-8 and TRBJ2-3; either TRBD1 or TRBD2 may supply D (5 bases each). Germline-derived CDR1 and CDR2 are SGHTS and YDEGEE. The CDR3 covers 16 residues. Trimming removed 0 bases from V and 6 bases from J, with 17 bases in between. The CDR3 DNA follows: TGTGCCAGCAGCTTGGGGATGGGGACCCAACGGGATACGCAGTATTTT. This codes for CASSLGMGTQRDTQYF.

This clonotype appeared a few times. The rearrangement uses TRBV27 and TRBJ2-7, with D possibly TRBD1 on 6 matching bases. V was trimmed by 1 base and J by 0 bases, leaving 10 bases between them. The CDR3 has 15 amino acids. Per the germline V gene, CDR1 is MNHEY and CDR2 is SMNVEV (reference sequence). CDR3 in DNA: TGTGCCAGCAGTTTATGGGGGCAGAGCTCCTACGAGCAGTACTTC. Its translation is CASSLWGQSSYEQYF.

The CDR3 coding sequence is TGTGCCAGCAGAAGCGCCAAAACACCCTACGAGCAGTACTTC. It codes for CASRSAKTPYEQYF. The chain uses TRBV6-2 or TRBV6-3 and TRBJ2-7; D is ambiguous. V shed 6 bases and J shed 2 bases, with 14 bases lying between them. The CDR3 has 14 residues. Germline CDR1 MNHEY, CDR2 SVGEGT.